This T cell receptor (beta chain) was found in a study of CD8 T cells in acute hepatitis C reinfection. As regards this clone: Antigen specificity is unknown.

Clones were read by immunoSEQ multiplex PCR, and TCRdb kept only the in-frame ones, dropping some. Seen here are 30,000 to 40,000 clones, around 87% observed once, and the top ten hold more than 0.4%. Overall study results and limits: Overrepresentation in the naive pool did not explain the preferential TRBV04 and TRBV06 usage seen in all groups.

V gave up 6 bases and J gave up 7 bases, with 22 bases separating them. Germline V gene data show CDR1 as WSHSY and CDR2 as SAAADI. This CDR3 region has 15 residues. Time point: naive CD8 control sorted from an acute-time-point sample. Dead cells were excluded, and live cells stained for CD3, CD8 and CD45RO. Material for sequencing was naive CD8+ T cells from PBMCs. This sequence was found in a young man with chronic hepatitis C. This chain uses TRBV10-2 with TRBJ2-7; tentative D call: TRBD2 (7 bases). The CDR3 nucleotides read TGCGCCAGCAGGGGGTCGAAAACAGGGACTAATGAGCAGTACTTC. It codes for CASRGSKTGTNEQYF.